This record covers a single TCR beta chain. What it binds is not known. Germline loops: CDR1 MNHEY, CDR2 SMNVEV (reference sequence). This CDR3 is built from 15 residues. Germline trimming cut 6 bases from V and 4 bases from J; bases unmatched to any gene: 4. Synthesis of cDNA used 5'RACE (with 10-nucleotide random UMIs). In TCRdb, the 5' RACE reads were re-called with MiXCR into one record per CDR3 protein. Altogether roughly 90,000 distinct CDR3 sequences are present, around 3.5% being singletons, with the ten largest covering around 3.2%. This sample was included in a study of neurological immune-mediated disorders. Findings and limits, study-wide: Phylogenetically, 18 of 34 multiple sclerosis patients' repertoires fell into one related-CDR3 cluster, a possible signature. Across subjects, no CDR3 amino acid sequence appeared in expanded clones of more than one subject, a finding that suggested private repertoires in all groups.

Sequencing input: PBMCs. The sequence was obtained from a woman aged 45-65 years with multiple sclerosis. The chain is built from TRBV27 and TRBJ1-5; TRBD1 matches 12 bases. The CDR3: CASSPGQGANQPQHF. The CDR3 nucleotides are TGTGCCAGCAGCCCGGGACAGGGGGCAAATCAGCCCCAGCATTTT.